The 26 T cell receptor beta chains below were found in one sample sequenced in a study of T-cell memory formation after mild COVID-19. TCRdb recomputed calls from the 5' RACE reads with MiXCR, one row per CDR3 protein. This sample carries around 300,000 distinct CDR3 sequences, just under 20% of them seen once, and the ten largest clones take 20% to 25%. What was sequenced was PBMCs or a T cell subset sorted from them (not recorded which). These TCRs come from a man younger than 35 who had mild COVID-19 (a few samples of this study predate the infection). Cell type and time point are not known.

The genes are TRBV10-3 and TRBJ2-5; 13 nucleotides align to TRBD2. Trimming cost V 4 bases and J 10 bases; bases outside gene matches: 12. Per germline, CDR1 ENHRY and CDR2 SYGVKD. The length of the CDR3 is 16 residues. The CDR3: CAISARTSGGPGDQYF. The CDR3, as DNA: TGTGCCATCAGTGCCCGGACTAGCGGGGGCCCTGGAGACCAGTACTTC.

Only a few counts were recorded for this clonotype. V gene TRBV5-1 combines with J gene TRBJ2-7, with 9 positions matching TRBD1. Germline CDR1 and CDR2: SGHRS and YFSETQ. V lost 3 bases and J lost 1; bases outside the gene matches: 5. The CDR3 sequence is 15 residues long. CDR3 sequence: CASSWGDRVSYEQYV. The DNA of the CDR3 is TGCGCCAGCAGCTGGGGGGACAGGGTATCCTACGAGCAGTACGTC.

This sequence joins TRBV7-9 and TRBJ2-4, with TRBD2 matching over 7 bases. The CDR3 consists of 12 residues. CDR1 and CDR2 from the germline V gene are SEHNR and FQNEAQ (reference sequence). V was clipped by 5 bases and J by 9 bases; unmatched bases: 4. Here the CDR3 reads CASSLGGTIQYF. CDR3 nucleotides: TGTGCCAGCAGCCTGGGGGGGACCATTCAGTACTTC.

This chain connects TRBV6-2 or TRBV6-3 to TRBJ2-2; D call uncertain. Trimming took 0 bases from V and 6 from J, leaving 5 bases between them. Germline lookup yields CDR1 MNHEY and CDR2 SVGEGT. The CDR3 spans 13 residues. The CDR3 sequence: CASSYSSSGELFF. The CDR3 DNA reads as TGTGCCAGCAGTTACTCGAGTTCCGGGGAGCTGTTTTTT.

This clonotype was observed a handful of times. The chain has TRBV29-1 and TRBJ1-5; TRBD1 matches 7 bases. This CDR3 comprises 14 residues. The germline gives CDR1 SQVTM, CDR2 ANQGSEA. The ends lost 7 bases at V and 4 bases at J; junction bases unmatched: 10. The DNA for the CDR3 is TGCAGCGCCAGAGGGGGGGACAGAAATCAGCCCCAGCATTTT. Amino acids: CSARGGDRNQPQHF.

In its sample, this clonotype was seen a few times. J is TRBJ1-2 and V is TRBV7-2, with 7 bases identical to TRBD1. With V trimmed by 5 bases and J by 6 bases, 6 bases remained unmatched. The CDR3 extends over 13 amino acids. Looked up from germline, CDR1 is SGHTA and CDR2 is FQGNSA. CDR3 in amino acids: CASSQQGRHGYTF. In DNA, the CDR3 is TGTGCCAGCAGCCAACAGGGGAGGCATGGCTACACCTTC. Using reference TRBV7-2 and TRBJ1-2 for the parts outside the CDR3, the full variable domain is GAGVSQSPSNKVTEKGKDVELRCDPISGHTALYWYRQSLGQGLEFLIYFQGNSAPDKSGLPSDRFSAERTGGSVSTLTIQRTQQEDSAVYLCASSQQGRHGYTFGSGTRLTVV.

This clonotype was observed a few times. The gene calls are TRBV29-1 and TRBJ2-2; TRBD2 is a possible D gene (6 bases). Trimming took 0 bases from V and 3 from J, leaving 11 bases between them. Germline-derived CDR1 and CDR2 are SQVTM and ANQGSEA. This CDR3 is 15 amino acids long. CDR3 in amino acids: CSVEESGDYTGELFF. In DNA form, the CDR3 reads TGCAGCGTTGAAGAGTCGGGAGACTACACCGGGGAGCTGTTTTTT.

This clonotype was counted only a few times. This sequence joins TRBV10-3 and TRBJ2-7; 10 nucleotides match TRBD2. CDR1 is ENHRY and CDR2 is SYGVKD in the germline V gene. The CDR3 covers 14 residues. J was trimmed by 4 bases and V by 2 bases; bases with no gene match: 2. The CDR3 loop reads CAISEPTSGYEQYF. CDR3 sequence (DNA): TGTGCCATCAGTGAGCCGACTAGCGGGTACGAGCAGTACTTC.

This clonotype was detected a few times. The gene calls are TRBV12-3 or TRBV12-4 and TRBJ2-6; no clear D gene. The V end was cut by 7 bases, the J end by 0 bases, with 16 bases between. The CDR3 runs 17 residues. The DNA of the CDR3 is TGTGCCAGCACCCCGGTGGGCAGCCTCTCTGGGGCCAACGTCCTGACTTTC. It encodes CASTPVGSLSGANVLTF.

The chain links TRBV29-1 to TRBJ1-1, with no clear D. Germline loops: CDR1 SQVTM, CDR2 ANQGSEA. Trimming pared 6 bases from V and 4 bases from J, leaving 9 bases between. The CDR3 is 11 residues long. The CDR3 sequence: CSVSLGTEAFF. CDR3 in DNA: TGCAGCGTAAGCCTCGGCACTGAAGCTTTCTTT.

The rearrangement links TRBV4-1 to TRBJ1-1; 8 bases are shared with TRBD1. The CDR3 runs to 16 residues. V gave up 0 bases and J gave up 6 bases; unmatched junction bases: 9. Germline-derived CDR1 and CDR2 are MGHRA and YSYEKL. CDR3: CASSQDPAGGDPEAFF. The CDR3 nucleotides are TGCGCCAGCAGCCAAGATCCGGCAGGGGGCGACCCTGAAGCTTTCTTT.

The chain combines TRBV5-1 with TRBJ2-5, with D possibly TRBD2 on 6 matching bases. The CDR3 is 15 residues long. Trimming cost V 3 bases and J 4 bases, with 16 bases left between them. The V gene's germline CDR1 is SGHRS and CDR2 YFSETQ. The CDR3: CASSSDTPRGETQYF. CDR3 sequence (DNA): TGCGCCAGCAGCTCTGACACTCCGCGGGGAGAGACCCAGTACTTC.

This clonotype was counted between two and nine times. The chain joins TRBV11-2 to TRBJ1-3; weak D call: TRBD1 (5 bases). This CDR3 comprises 14 residues. Trimming cost V 3 bases and J 2 bases, with 8 bases left between them. The germline V gene has CDR1 SGHAT and CDR2 FQNNGV. CDR3 residues: CASSLWGAGNTIYF. The DNA of the CDR3 is TGTGCCAGCAGCTTGTGGGGGGCTGGAAACACCATATATTTT.

The chain combines TRBV7-9 with TRBJ2-7, with D possibly called TRBD1 or TRBD2 (6 bases each). Trimming shortened V by 5 bases and J by 2 bases, and 16 bases separated the two germline ends. CDR3 length: 15 residues. The germline gives CDR1 SEHNR, CDR2 FQNEAQ (reference sequence). The DNA of the CDR3 is TGTGCCAGCAGCCCGAAGGGGGGCTTTACCTACGAGCAGTACTTC. It codes for CASSPKGGFTYEQYF.

This clonotype was observed at least ten times. The V and J genes are TRBV5-1 and TRBJ2-2; TRBD1 matches 10 bases. Per germline, CDR1 SGHRS and CDR2 YFSETQ. The CDR3 covers 15 residues. Germline trimming cut 4 bases from V and 3 bases from J; bases unmatched to any gene: 3. The CDR3 here is CASSPGTGDTGELFF. The CDR3 DNA reads as TGCGCCAGCAGCCCCGGGACAGGGGACACCGGGGAGCTGTTTTTT.

This chain connects TRBV7-6 to TRBJ1-1; D not resolved. This CDR3 has 12 amino acids. Germline V gene sequence: CDR1 SGHVS, CDR2 FNYEAQ. V gave up 5 bases and J gave up 7 bases, with 11 bases separating them. DNA for the CDR3: TGTGCCAGCAGCACATTGGGCGGTGAAGCTTTCTTT. Amino acids: CASSTLGGEAFF.

Only a few counts were recorded for this clonotype. The chain couples TRBV12-3 or TRBV12-4 to TRBJ2-4, with a possible D match to TRBD2 (6 bases). The V end lost 11 bases, the J end lost 6 bases, and 8 bases lay between the germline ends. There are 10 residues in the CDR3. This chain's CDR3 is CAVGGNIQYF. DNA for the CDR3: TGTGCCGTGGGGGGAAACATTCAGTACTTC.

The rearrangement uses TRBV7-9 and TRBJ2-5; 7 bases are shared with TRBD1. This CDR3 region has 15 residues. The V gene end was trimmed by 5 bases and the J gene end by 5 bases; junction bases not matched to a gene: 11. Germline CDR1 reads SEHNR; CDR2 reads FQNEAQ (reference sequence). The CDR3 coding sequence is TGTGCCAGCAGCGGGCCGACAGGGATGGGGGAGACCCAGTACTTC. Encoded protein: CASSGPTGMGETQYF.

The chain is built from TRBV5-5 and TRBJ1-2, with TRBD1 as a possible D gene (5 bases). There are 13 residues in the CDR3. V dropped 4 bases and J dropped 5 bases, with 12 bases sitting between them. Germline V gives CDR1 SGHKS, CDR2 YYEKEE (reference sequence). This CDR3 reads CASSPLSGYGYTF. As DNA, the CDR3 is TGTGCCAGCAGCCCTCTTTCAGGGTATGGCTACACCTTC.

This chain connects TRBV3-1 to TRBJ2-6; TRBD1 might be the D (6 bases). The CDR3 has 15 residues. Germline V gene data show CDR1 as LGHDT and CDR2 as YNNKEL (reference sequence). The V gene lost 1 base and the J gene lost 2 bases, with 6 bases spanning the gap. DNA of the CDR3: TGTGCCAGCAGCCAAGCAGGGGCTGGGGCCAACGTCCTGACTTTC. This encodes CASSQAGAGANVLTF.

This clonotype has just a few counts. The rearrangement uses TRBV28 and TRBJ2-7; D is perhaps TRBD2 (6 bases). The V end lost 5 bases, the J end lost 0 bases, and 14 bases lay between the germline ends. The germline gives CDR1 MDHEN, CDR2 SYDVKM. The CDR3 spans 15 residues. CDR3: CASSIGGPSSYEQYV. For the CDR3, the DNA is TGTGCCAGCAGTATCGGGGGTCCGAGCTCCTACGAGCAGTACGTC.

This clonotype appeared a few times. The rearrangement joins TRBV7-3 to TRBJ2-3, with a tentative D call TRBD1 (7 bases). The germline V and J ends were trimmed by 6 bases and 2 bases, with 18 bases remaining between them. This CDR3 is built from 16 residues. Germline V lookup: CDR1 SGHTA, CDR2 FQGTGA. This CDR3 reads CASRAAGQSLTDTQYF. CDR3 nucleotides: TGTGCCAGCAGGGCCGCGGGACAGAGCCTCACAGATACGCAGTATTTT.

This clonotype was detected only a few times. This rearrangement joins TRBV18 to TRBJ2-5; 7 bases fit TRBD2. The CDR3 contains 14 residues. J lost 3 bases, V lost 5 bases, and 6 bases had no gene match. Germline V gene lookup returns CDR1 KGHSH and CDR2 LQKENI. CDR3 protein: CASSGVGTKETQYF. The DNA of the CDR3 is TGTGCCAGCTCAGGGGTCGGGACTAAAGAGACCCAGTACTTC.

This clonotype was seen a handful of times. The J gene is TRBJ1-2, the V gene TRBV10-3, with unresolved D. Deletions cut 2 bases from V and 4 bases from J, with 20 bases between. CDR3 size: 17 residues. The germline V gene has CDR1 ENHRY and CDR2 SYGVKD. The CDR3 protein is CAISERGYSESGYGYTF. In DNA, the CDR3 is TGTGCCATCAGTGAGCGGGGATACAGCGAATCGGGCTATGGCTACACCTTC.

This clonotype was observed a handful of times. The chain links TRBV7-2 to TRBJ2-2; 7 positions agree with TRBD1. CDR3 length: 15 residues. Germline assignment: CDR1 SGHTA and CDR2 FQGNSA. V gave up 4 bases and J gave up 5 bases; unmatched junction bases: 7. This CDR3 is CASSSGQAQTGELFF. The CDR3 region has the DNA TGTGCCAGCAGCTCCGGACAGGCTCAGACCGGGGAGCTGTTTTTT. The full variable domain, rest sourced from reference TRBV7-2 and TRBJ2-2, is GAGVSQSPSNKVTEKGKDVELRCDPISGHTALYWYRQSLGQGLEFLIYFQGNSAPDKSGLPSDRFSAERTGGSVSTLTIQRTQQEDSAVYLCASSSGQAQTGELFFGEGSRLTVL.

There are a few counts of this clonotype. This chain links TRBV4-2 with TRBJ2-3, with 10 bases that match TRBD2. The CDR3 is made up of 16 amino acids. Unmatched junction bases numbered 6, after V lost 1 base and J lost 5 bases. Germline V gene data show CDR1 as LGHNA and CDR2 as YNFKEQ. CDR3 DNA sequence: TGTGCCAGCAGCCAAGGAATAGCGGGGGGCAGAGATACGCAGTATTTT. The encoded protein is CASSQGIAGGRDTQYF.